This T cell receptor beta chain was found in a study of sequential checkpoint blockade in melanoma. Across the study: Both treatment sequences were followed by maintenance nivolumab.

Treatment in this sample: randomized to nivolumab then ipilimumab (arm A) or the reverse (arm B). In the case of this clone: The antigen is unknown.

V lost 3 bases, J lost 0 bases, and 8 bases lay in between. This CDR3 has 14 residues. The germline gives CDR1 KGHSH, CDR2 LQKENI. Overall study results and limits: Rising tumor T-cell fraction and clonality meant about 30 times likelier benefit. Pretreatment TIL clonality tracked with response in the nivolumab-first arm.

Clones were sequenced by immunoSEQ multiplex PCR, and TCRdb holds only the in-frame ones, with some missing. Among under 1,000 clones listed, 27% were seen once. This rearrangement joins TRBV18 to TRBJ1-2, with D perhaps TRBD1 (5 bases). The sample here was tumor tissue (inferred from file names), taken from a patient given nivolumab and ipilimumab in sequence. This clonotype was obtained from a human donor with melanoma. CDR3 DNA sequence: TGTGCCAGCTCACCGGGACCTTCTAACTATGGCTACACCTTC. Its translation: CASSPGPSNYGYTF.